This record concerns one TCR beta chain sequence. What it binds is unknown. A junction end diverges from the germline sequence, so it may reflect a read error. CDR3 length: 14 residues. Germline lookup yields CDR1 KGHSH and CDR2 LQKENI. No treatment of any kind had been given to any patient before thyroid surgery. This sample is part of a study of metastatic and nonmetastatic thyroid tumors. Study as a whole: Repertoires were compared across blood and tumor or nodule tissue from malignant and benign thyroid patients. Study-wide findings and caveats: Significantly higher TCR beta diversity was reportedly seen in malignant thyroid tumors than benign nodules, in blood and tumor.

Original handling: Clinicopathological groups of papillary thyroid cancer showed CDR3 differences that were used to build a distant-metastasis classifier. TCRdb reanalyzed the PCR reads with MiXCR. These V and J calls are TCRdb output, not the study's own analysis. The sample lists 8,000 to 9,000 clones, roughly a quarter seen once, with about 12% in the top ten. The TCR originated in a female donor with papillary thyroid cancer or a benign thyroid nodule (not recorded which). Some clones in this sample may be carry-over from other donors' samples. The V gene is TRBV18, the J gene TRBJ1-1; no firm D call. Material: adjacent normal tissue. The DNA for the CDR3 is TGTGCCAGCTCAATGACATGGCTGTTCACTGAAGCTTCCTTT. It specifies CASSMTWLFTEASF.